The 23 T cell receptor beta chains below all came from one sample that was sequenced in a study of T cell responses to AZD1222 COVID-19 vaccine. Generated by immunoSEQ multiplex PCR, the TCRdb table keeps only in-frame clones and is missing some. Of about 170,000 clones listed, 80% to 90% were seen once; the top ten hold 6.9%. The sequencing here drew on peripheral blood, taken on day 0 of AZD1222 vaccination. The receptors originated from an adult in good health.

The gene calls are TRBV5-1 and TRBJ1-3; D remains unclear. There are 13 residues in the CDR3. Trimming cost V 6 bases and J 0 bases, with 7 bases left between them. Germline V lookup: CDR1 SGHRS, CDR2 YFSETQ. The CDR3: CASKSISGNTIYF. DNA of the CDR3: TGCGCCAGCAAAAGTATCTCTGGAAACACCATATATTTT.

The chain joins TRBV27 to TRBJ2-5; TRBD1 aligns across 7 bases. The CDR3 totals 18 residues. V was clipped by 6 bases and J by 5 bases; unmatched bases: 21. Germline CDR1 reads MNHEY; CDR2 reads SMNVEV (reference sequence). The CDR3 coding sequence is TGTGCCAGCAGCACCCTTAGCGCCATAACAGGGGTCAAGGAGACCCAGTACTTC. Translated: CASSTLSAITGVKETQYF.

This clone showed up just a few times. Other DNA sequences in the sample encode the same CDR3. The chain couples TRBV15 to TRBJ1-6; 8 bases match TRBD1. CDR3 size: 14 residues. Germline assignment: CDR1 LNHNV and CDR2 YYDKDF (reference sequence). Unmatched junction bases numbered 0, after V lost 3 bases and J lost 5 bases. For the CDR3, the DNA is TGTGCCACCAGCAGGGACAGGGATAATTCACCCCTCCACTTT. Encoded protein: CATSRDRDNSPLHF.

The chain uses TRBV18 and TRBJ2-7; a possible D gene is TRBD1 (6 bases). Germline assignment: CDR1 KGHSH and CDR2 LQKENI. The ends were cut back, 2 bases at V and 2 bases at J, with 10 bases in the middle. The CDR3 sequence is 14 residues long. In DNA, the CDR3 is TGTGCCAGCTCACCATCGACAGGTCCCTACGAGCAGTACGTC. Protein: CASSPSTGPYEQYV.

V gene TRBV5-1 combines with J gene TRBJ2-7; 12 positions match TRBD2. The CDR3 covers 20 residues. V was pared by 4 bases and J by 2 bases, with 19 bases of the junction left unmatched. CDR1 and CDR2 from the germline V gene are SGHRS and YFSETQ. The CDR3, as DNA: TGCGCCAGCAGCCGAGGTTTTACGACTAGCGGGGGCCGGGAGCCCTACGAGCAGTACTTC. As protein: CASSRGFTTSGGREPYEQYF.

The rearrangement joins TRBV30 to TRBJ1-2; no clear D. V was shortened by 0 bases and J by 3 bases, with 8 bases between the two germline ends. Germline V gene lookup returns CDR1 GTSNPN and CDR2 SVGIG (reference sequence). The length of the CDR3 is 13 residues. The CDR3 here is CAWSVVRYYGYTF. CDR3 DNA sequence: TGTGCCTGGAGTGTAGTCAGGTACTATGGCTACACCTTC. The full variable domain, completed using reference TRBV30 and TRBJ1-2, is SQTIHQWPATLVQPVGSPLSLECTVEGTSNPNLYWYRQAAGRGLQLLFYSVGIGQISSEVPQNLSASRPQDRQFILSSKKLLLSDSGFYLCAWSVVRYYGYTFGSGTRLTVV.

This chain joins TRBV11-2 and TRBJ2-1; D is ambiguous. Between the trimmed V and J ends, which lost 5 bases and 7 bases, there was a span of 9 bases. Germline V gene data show CDR1 as SGHAT and CDR2 as FQNNGV. The CDR3 runs to 12 residues. In DNA form, the CDR3 reads TGTGCCAGCAGCCCCTATGTTAATGAGCAGTTCTTC. Its translation is CASSPYVNEQFF.

The V call is TRBV10-2, the J call TRBJ2-3; TRBD1 matches at 9 bases. This CDR3 has 15 amino acids. CDR1 is WSHSY and CDR2 is SAAADI in the germline V gene. Trimming cost V 7 bases and J 3 bases; bases outside gene matches: 8. The CDR3: CASKLRQGGTDTQYF. As DNA, the CDR3 is TGCGCCAGCAAGCTGAGACAGGGGGGAACAGATACGCAGTATTTT.

V usage is TRBV28 and J usage is TRBJ2-3; a weak D match, TRBD1 (7 bases). CDR3 length: 18 residues. Trimming pared 2 bases from V and 6 bases from J, leaving 24 bases between. CDR1 and CDR2 (germline): MDHEN, SYDVKM. In nucleotides, the CDR3 is TGTGCCAGCAGTTTACATTCTGGGGCTGGACTACAGGGGGATACGCAGTATTTT. Translated: CASSLHSGAGLQGDTQYF.

The chain's CDR3 is CASSLGPGTSYEQYF. The CDR3 DNA reads TGTGCCAGCAGCCTGGGCCCAGGGACCTCCTACGAGCAGTACTTC. The rearrangement joins TRBV3-1 (or the pseudogene TRBV3-2) to TRBJ2-7; D tentatively reads TRBD1 or TRBD2 (5 bases each). The germline V and J ends were trimmed by 4 bases and 0 bases, with 13 bases remaining between them. The CDR3 has 15 residues. Germline V lookup: CDR1 LGHDT, CDR2 YNNKEL (reference sequence).

V is TRBV7-9 and J is TRBJ2-2; tentative D call: TRBD1 (6 bases). CDR1 and CDR2 from the germline V gene are SEHNR and FQNEAQ (reference sequence). Between the trimmed V and J ends, which lost 5 bases and 6 bases, there was a span of 7 bases. The CDR3 runs to 12 residues. CDR3 bases: TGTGCCAGCAGCCCAGGGGCCGGGGAGCTGTTTTTT. It is translated as CASSPGAGELFF.

As to this clone: Its ends do not fully match the called genes, so a read error is possible. This rearrangement joins TRBV7-9 to TRBJ2-3, with no clear D. The CDR3 extends over 8 amino acids. Looked up from germline, CDR1 is SEHNR and CDR2 is FQNEAQ (reference sequence). The CDR3 DNA reads TGTGCCAGCAGCCCTCCTTCGTTT. It encodes CASSPPSF.

This chain connects TRBV24-1 to TRBJ2-7, with 9 bases matching TRBD2. V was clipped by 5 bases and J by 7 bases; unmatched bases: 2. Germline CDR1 is KGHDR and CDR2 is SFDVKD. The CDR3 contains 12 residues. The CDR3 DNA sequence: TGTGCCACCAGTGCGACTAGCGGAGAGCAGTACTTC. This encodes CATSATSGEQYF.

The chain is built from TRBV5-6 and TRBJ1-1; D gene ambiguous. Trimming took off 4 bases at V and 6 bases at J, with 16 bases between the two ends. This CDR3 has 14 amino acids. CDR1 is SGHDT, CDR2 YYEEEE, per germline. The CDR3 bases are TGTGCCAGCAGCAGTTATGGGGTAAGGTCTGAAGCTTTCTTT. As protein: CASSSYGVRSEAFF.

The chain recombines TRBV6-2 or TRBV6-3 with TRBJ2-3; TRBD2 matches at 7 bases. V trimming: 6 bases; J trimming: 2 bases; junction bases outside the gene matches: 11. CDR3 length: 16 residues. The V gene's germline CDR1 is MNHEY and CDR2 SVGEGT. The CDR3 DNA follows: TGTGCCAGCAGCCCCATAGCGGGTCAAACCACAGATACGCAGTATTTT. Its translation: CASSPIAGQTTDTQYF.

The CDR3 region is CASSQDWGTNEKLFF. The CDR3 DNA reads TGTGCCAGCAGCCAAGATTGGGGGACTAATGAAAAACTGTTTTTT. This chain links TRBV14 with TRBJ1-4; D is possibly TRBD1 (5 bases). Germline CDR1 reads SGHDN; CDR2 reads FVKESK. This CDR3 has 15 amino acids. The germline V and J ends were trimmed by 0 bases and 2 bases, with 7 bases remaining between them.

The chain joins TRBV10-1 to TRBJ2-5, with a weak D call TRBD2 (5 bases). Germline lookup yields CDR1 WNHNN and CDR2 SYGVQD (reference sequence). The CDR3 is 14 amino acids. Trimming shortened V by 2 bases and J by 4 bases, and 11 bases separated the two germline ends. CDR3 sequence (DNA): TGCGCCAGCAGTGAGACTCGACTACGAGAGACCCAGTACTTC. Protein sequence: CASSETRLRETQYF.

This sequence joins TRBV19 and TRBJ1-5; D call uncertain. This CDR3 has 12 residues. V was cut by 5 bases and J by 5 bases, with 7 bases left in between. Germline values: CDR1 LNHDA, CDR2 SQIVND (reference sequence). CDR3 coding DNA: TGTGCCAGTAGTTACTCAGATCAGCCCCAGCATTTT. It specifies CASSYSDQPQHF.

The J gene is TRBJ2-1, the V gene TRBV10-3; perhaps TRBD2 as D (6 bases). Germline V CDR1 and CDR2: ENHRY, SYGVKD. The CDR3 length is 13 residues. V gave up 3 bases and J gave up 8 bases, with 11 bases separating them. This chain's CDR3 is CAISDGGVDEQFF. The CDR3 nucleotides are TGTGCCATCAGTGATGGCGGGGTGGATGAGCAGTTCTTC.

The rearrangement uses TRBV5-4 and TRBJ2-3, with TRBD2 as a possible D gene (6 bases). The CDR3 has 16 residues. Trimming cost V 4 bases and J 2 bases, with 17 bases left between them. Germline lookup yields CDR1 SGHNT and CDR2 YYREEE (reference sequence). The CDR3 DNA sequence: TGTGCCAGCAGCCCTGGGACTGAACTTTTCACAGATACGCAGTATTTT. Translated: CASSPGTELFTDTQYF.

In regard to this clone: Germline is not matched at one junction end, which may reflect a read error. The rearrangement uses TRBV28 and TRBJ1-1; unclear D gene. Germline lookup yields CDR1 MDHEN and CDR2 SYDVKM. The CDR3 is 11 amino acids. CDR3 loop: CASSSNSEAFF. The DNA of the CDR3 is TGTGCCAGTTCATCGAACAGTGAAGCTTTCTTT.

The genes are TRBV5-1 and TRBJ1-1, with no clear D. Germline V lookup: CDR1 SGHRS, CDR2 YFSETQ. Trimming removed 1 base from V and 0 bases from J, with 13 bases in between. The CDR3 runs to 16 residues. In DNA, the CDR3 is TGCGCCAGCAGCTTGAGGGCCCCCCGCATGAACACTGAAGCTTTCTTT. It specifies CASSLRAPRMNTEAFF.

The rearrangement links TRBV5-1 to TRBJ2-7; D is possibly TRBD1 (5 bases). This CDR3 contains 12 residues. Germline assignment: CDR1 SGHRS and CDR2 YFSETQ. Trimming took off 4 bases at V and 6 bases at J, with 11 bases between the two ends. CDR3 sequence (DNA): TGCGCCAGCAGCCCAGGACAAGGCGAGCAGTACTTC. Translated, it gives CASSPGQGEQYF.